A single sample is the source of the 26 T cell receptor beta chains below, sequenced in a study of blood T cell repertoires in COVID-19. Assay: immunoSEQ multiplex PCR; the TCRdb copy retains only in-frame clones and omits some. Found here are over 150,000 clones, 65% to 85% of them singletons; the top ten hold roughly 3%. Sequenced: PBMCs or T cells enriched from blood (not recorded which). The receptors originated from a woman in her twenties or thirties who had recovered from COVID-19.

This clone was picked up a small number of times. This chain uses TRBV2 with TRBJ2-7; D may be TRBD1 (5 bases). The CDR3 consists of 12 residues. Germline CDR1 is SNHLY and CDR2 is FYNNEI. V was shortened by 5 bases and J by 6 bases, with 11 bases between the two germline ends. This CDR3 reads CASSQGAGEQYF. CDR3 in DNA: TGTGCCAGCAGTCAAGGGGCTGGCGAGCAGTACTTC. The whole variable domain, remainder taken from reference TRBV2 and TRBJ2-7, is EPEVTQTPSHQVTQMGQEVILRCVPISNHLYFYWYRQILGQKVEFLVSFYNNEISEKSEIFDDQFSVERPDGSNFTLKIRSTKLEDSAMYFCASSQGAGEQYFGPGTRLTVT.

The J gene is TRBJ2-3, the V gene TRBV12-5, with D unclear. Germline V gives CDR1 LGHNT, CDR2 FRNRAP. The CDR3 length is 15 residues. V gave up 2 bases and J gave up 0 bases, with 9 bases separating them. In DNA, the CDR3 is TGTGCTAGTGGTTTGTCCGTAACTAGCACAGATACGCAGTATTTT. Residues: CASGLSVTSTDTQYF.

The DNA for the CDR3 is TGTGCCAGCAGCTTAGGGCATGACACTGAAGCTTTCTTT. Protein product: CASSLGHDTEAFF. The chain recombines TRBV11-3 with TRBJ1-1; no firm D call. The V end lost 1 base, the J end lost 3 bases, and 6 bases lay between the germline ends. Looked up from germline, CDR1 is SGHNT and CDR2 is YENEEA. CDR3 length equals 13 residues.

A single count supports this clone. The rearrangement uses TRBV2 and TRBJ1-1, with D tentatively TRBD1 (6 bases). V was shortened by 1 base and J by 5 bases, with 11 bases between the two germline ends. Germline CDR1 is SNHLY and CDR2 is FYNNEI. The length of the CDR3 is 14 residues. CDR3 DNA sequence: TGTGCCAGCAGTGAAGGTCAGAGGGGGACTGAAGCTTTCTTT. This codes for CASSEGQRGTEAFF.

This clone was recorded at least ten times. The gene calls are TRBV2 and TRBJ2-5; D gene unclear. V lost 3 bases and J 3 bases, leaving 8 bases between the germline ends. This CDR3 is built from 13 residues. Germline CDR1 and CDR2: SNHLY and FYNNEI. This CDR3 is CASSDQIKETQYF. The CDR3 DNA is TGTGCCAGCAGTGACCAAATCAAAGAGACCCAGTACTTC.

The rearrangement uses TRBV15 and TRBJ1-2; 7 bases align to TRBD1. With V trimmed by 0 bases and J by 3 bases, 7 bases remained unmatched. CDR1 is LNHNV, CDR2 YYDKDF, per germline (reference sequence). The CDR3 extends over 16 amino acids. DNA for the CDR3: TGTGCCACCAGCAGAGATGAGGGCAGGGGGGACTATGGCTACACCTTC. This encodes CATSRDEGRGDYGYTF.

The CDR3 is CASSQMGGRDTQYF. CDR3 DNA sequence: TGCGCCAGCAGCCAAATGGGGGGGAGAGATACGCAGTATTTT. The gene calls are TRBV4-1 and TRBJ2-3; TRBD2 agrees at 7 bases. The ends lost 2 bases at V and 5 bases at J; junction bases unmatched: 4. CDR1 MGHRA and CDR2 YSYEKL come from the germline V gene. This CDR3 spans 14 amino acids.

The V gene is TRBV3-1 (or the pseudogene TRBV3-2), the J gene TRBJ2-1, with 7 bases aligning to TRBD2. CDR3 length equals 16 residues. V shed 4 bases, J shed 5 bases, and the junction held 11 bases outside the gene matches. Germline V lookup: CDR1 LGHDT, CDR2 YNNKEL (reference sequence). For the CDR3, the DNA is TGTGCCAGCAGCCGCCTTCGTTACGGGGGGAACAATGAGCAGTTCTTC. As protein: CASSRLRYGGNNEQFF.

The rearrangement links TRBV5-1 to TRBJ2-1, with 13 nucleotides matching TRBD2. The germline V gene encodes CDR1 SGHRS and CDR2 YFSETQ. V was clipped by 4 bases and J by 7 bases; unmatched bases: 11. The CDR3 covers 17 residues. CDR3 DNA sequence: TGCGCCAGCAGCACCCGACTAGCGGGAGGTCAGGTGAATGAGCAGTTCTTC. Translated: CASSTRLAGGQVNEQFF.

The chain carries TRBV19 and TRBJ2-3; 8 bases are a match to TRBD1. This CDR3 region has 16 residues. Losses at the gene ends were 5 bases for V and 2 bases for J; bases not matched to a gene: 9. Germline CDR1 reads LNHDA; CDR2 reads SQIVND (reference sequence). The CDR3 sequence: CASSFTTGVATDTQYF. In DNA, the CDR3 is TGTGCCAGTAGTTTCACGACAGGGGTGGCCACAGATACGCAGTATTTT.

The V call is TRBV7-2, the J call TRBJ1-5; D not certain. The CDR3 spans 13 residues. V shed 1 base and J shed 7 bases, with 8 bases lying between them. Germline CDR1 and CDR2: SGHTA and FQGNSA. The CDR3, as DNA: TGTGCCAGCAGCTTAGAGGAGGGACAGCCCCAGCATTTT. Protein sequence: CASSLEEGQPQHF. The full variable domain, rest sourced from reference TRBV7-2 and TRBJ1-5, is GAGVSQSPSNKVTEKGKDVELRCDPISGHTALYWYRQSLGQGLEFLIYFQGNSAPDKSGLPSDRFSAERTGGSVSTLTIQRTQQEDSAVYLCASSLEEGQPQHFGDGTRLSIL.

The CDR3 loop reads CASSTSGNGMAVTF. For the CDR3, the DNA is TGTGCCAGTAGTACATCGGGGAACGGAATGGCGGTCACCTTC. The V gene is TRBV19, the J gene TRBJ1-2; D is undetermined. V was pared by 4 bases and J by 13 bases, with 22 bases between. The length of the CDR3 is 14 residues. Germline CDR1 is LNHDA and CDR2 is SQIVND (reference sequence).

Here the CDR3 reads CASSRDRDNQPQHF. The DNA of the CDR3 is TGTGCCAGCAGCCGGGACAGGGACAATCAGCCCCAGCATTTT. The rearrangement links TRBV5-4 to TRBJ1-5; TRBD1 aligns across 9 bases. Germline V gene lookup returns CDR1 SGHNT and CDR2 YYREEE (reference sequence). The CDR3 sequence is 14 residues long. Trimming cost V 4 bases and J 3 bases; bases outside gene matches: 2. Supplemented by reference TRBV5-4 and TRBJ1-5, the full variable domain reads ETGVTQSPTHLIKTRGQQVTLRCSSQSGHNTVSWYQQALGQGPQFIFQYYREEENGRGNFPPRFSGLQFPNYSSELNVNALELDDSALYLCASSRDRDNQPQHFGDGTRLSIL.

The chain recombines TRBV19 with TRBJ1-3; possibly TRBD1 for D (5 bases). CDR1 and CDR2 (germline): LNHDA, SQIVND (reference sequence). The CDR3 has 15 residues. With 6 bases removed from V and 3 bases from J, the gap between germline ends came to 15 bases. This CDR3 is CASRRTGNVGNTIYF. CDR3 nucleotides: TGTGCCAGTAGGCGTACAGGAAACGTTGGAAACACCATATATTTT.

J is TRBJ2-7 and V is TRBV6-6; 13 bases line up with TRBD2. Germline CDR1 is MNHNY and CDR2 is SVGAGI (reference sequence). The CDR3 is made up of 15 amino acids. The trim removed 5 bases at V and 2 bases at J, leaving 3 bases unmatched. CDR3 in DNA: TGTGCCAGCAGTCCCGGACTAGCGGGGGCCTACGAGCAGTACGTC. Protein sequence: CASSPGLAGAYEQYV.

The V call is TRBV5-8, the J call TRBJ1-5, with D maybe TRBD1 (5 bases). There are 15 residues in the CDR3. The ends were cut back, 0 bases at V and 0 bases at J, with 7 bases in the middle. Germline V gene lookup returns CDR1 SGHTS and CDR2 YDEGEE. CDR3 sequence: CASSLGRVSNQPQHF. The CDR3 DNA sequence: TGTGCCAGCAGCTTGGGCAGGGTTAGCAATCAGCCCCAGCATTTT.

The chain recombines TRBV11-1 with TRBJ2-7; D remains ambiguous. The CDR3 is 14 residues long. CDR1 and CDR2 from the germline V gene are SGHAT and FQDESV (reference sequence). Deletions cut 2 bases from V and 2 bases from J, with 10 bases between. The CDR3 DNA reads TGTGCCAGCAGCTTAAACTCGTTAACCTACGAGCAGTACTTC. This encodes CASSLNSLTYEQYF.

The chain links TRBV12-3 or TRBV12-4 to TRBJ1-1; maybe TRBD1 (5 bases). V was cut by 6 bases and J by 1 base, with 9 bases left in between. CDR3 size: 13 residues. CDR3 nucleotide sequence: TGTGCCAGCAGGTTACAGGCGAACACTGAAGCTTTCTTT. It specifies CASRLQANTEAFF.

This clone has only one observation. V and J are TRBV9 and TRBJ1-3, with D possibly TRBD1 on 6 matching bases. The CDR3 runs to 14 residues. The V and J ends lost 5 bases and 0 bases respectively, with 9 bases between them. Germline V gene sequence: CDR1 SGDLS, CDR2 YYNGEE. CDR3 sequence reads: CASRQGGSGNTIYF. The CDR3 DNA is TGTGCCAGCAGACAGGGTGGCTCTGGAAACACCATATATTTT.

This CDR3 reads CASSSAATSGNTIYF. DNA for the CDR3: TGTGCCAGCAGCTCTGCGGCTACCTCTGGAAACACCATATATTTT. This chain connects TRBV7-8 to TRBJ1-3; D uncertain. The germline V and J ends were trimmed by 4 bases and 0 bases, with 10 bases remaining between them. The CDR3 loop spans 15 amino acids. Germline CDR1 and CDR2: SGHVS and FQNEAQ. The complete variable domain, with remaining parts taken from reference TRBV7-8 and TRBJ1-3, reads GAGVSQSPRYKVAKRGQDVALRCDPISGHVSLFWYQQALGQGPEFLTYFQNEAQLDKSGLPSDRFFAERPEGSVSTLKIQRTQQEDSAVYLCASSSAATSGNTIYFGEGSWLTVV.

V gene TRBV1 combines with J gene TRBJ2-1; the DNA was not used to check the table's D call, TRBD2. TRBV1 represents a pseudogene. The CDR3 has 19 amino acids. The CDR3 DNA reads TGCACCAGCAGCCAACCGGGACTAGCGGGGGTCCGCTCCTACAATGAGCAGTTCTTC. This sequence encodes CTSSQPGLAGVRSYNEQFF.

V and J are TRBV10-3 and TRBJ2-5; 10 positions match TRBD2. This CDR3 spans 15 amino acids. Trimming took 5 bases from V and 2 from J; bases not matched to a gene: 5. The germline V gene has CDR1 ENHRY and CDR2 SYGVKD. The DNA of the CDR3 is TGTGCCATCAGTCTAGCGGGGGCCCTTCAAGAGACCCAGTACTTC. Protein product: CAISLAGALQETQYF.

This sequence joins TRBV28 and TRBJ2-7; D is ambiguous. The CDR3 is made up of 11 amino acids. Trimming stripped 5 bases from V and 2 bases from J, with 4 bases between. Germline V CDR1 and CDR2: MDHEN, SYDVKM. CDR3 coding DNA: TGTGCCAGCAGTCAAACCTACGAGCAGTACTTC. Amino acids: CASSQTYEQYF.

This clone was detected once. The CDR3 DNA sequence: TGTGCCAGCAGTCCCAGGGGTGAGCAGTTCTTC. Translated: CASSPRGEQFF. The chain uses TRBV6-6 and TRBJ2-1; possible D gene TRBD1, 6 bases. Germline lookup yields CDR1 MNHNY and CDR2 SVGAGI (reference sequence). The V gene lost 5 bases and the J gene lost 9 bases, with 8 bases spanning the gap. This CDR3 is built from 11 residues.

This rearrangement joins TRBV5-1 to TRBJ2-1; D is perhaps TRBD1 (6 bases). Germline V gene data show CDR1 as SGHRS and CDR2 as YFSETQ. The CDR3 loop spans 15 amino acids. The V end was cut by 2 bases, the J end by 8 bases, with 17 bases between. This chain's CDR3 is CASSLITGKADEQFF. Here the CDR3 DNA reads TGCGCCAGCAGCTTAATTACAGGGAAGGCGGATGAGCAGTTCTTC. The entire variable domain, with the rest obtained from reference TRBV5-1 and TRBJ2-1, is as follows: KAGVTQTPRYLIKTRGQQVTLSCSPISGHRSVSWYQQTPGQGLQFLFEYFSETQRNKGNFPGRFSGRQFSNSRSEMNVSTLELGDSALYLCASSLITGKADEQFFGPGTRLTVL.

J is TRBJ1-2 and V is TRBV30; D is possibly TRBD1 (5 bases). Trimming removed 3 bases at V and 7 bases at J, with 21 bases between. Germline V gene data show CDR1 as GTSNPN and CDR2 as SVGIG (reference sequence). The CDR3 runs 15 residues. This CDR3 reads CAWRVLGREVGGYTF. Here the CDR3 DNA reads TGTGCCTGGAGGGTCTTGGGCAGGGAGGTCGGTGGCTACACCTTC.